The 18 T cell receptor beta chains presented below share a single source sample, sequenced in a study of shared clonotypes between healthy human individuals. Using immunoSEQ multiplex PCR, the repertoire was profiled, and TCRdb retains in-frame clones only, with some absent. The sample contains roughly 2.5 million clones, approximately 94% of which appear only once. Sequenced input: naive CD4+ T cells sorted from blood. Subset reported: CD45RA+ positively selected. These receptors all stem from a man younger than 35 in good health.

The rearrangement uses TRBV11-2 and TRBJ2-1; 8 bases map to TRBD1. With 8 bases clipped from V and 3 bases from J, the junction kept 9 bases outside the gene matches. The CDR3 contains 15 residues. In germline, CDR1 is SGHAT, CDR2 FQNNGV. The chain's CDR3 is CASRPDRGGYNEQFF. The CDR3 nucleotides are TGTGCCAGCCGCCCTGACAGGGGAGGCTACAATGAGCAGTTCTTC. The full variable domain, with the rest looked up from reference TRBV11-2 and TRBJ2-1, is EAGVAQSPRYKIIEKRQSVAFWCNPISGHATLYWYQQILGQGPKLLIQFQNNGVVDDSQLPKDRFSAERLKGVDSTLKIQPAKLEDSAVYLCASRPDRGGYNEQFFGPGTRLTVL.

This clone was counted once. The chain joins TRBV6-5 to TRBJ1-6; no reliable D call. Germline values: CDR1 MNHEY, CDR2 SVGAGI. Between the trimmed V and J ends, which lost 5 bases and 7 bases, there was a span of 12 bases. This CDR3 has 14 amino acids. The CDR3 reads CASSLLERNSPLHF. The CDR3 DNA is TGTGCCAGCAGTCTTCTGGAACGAAATTCACCCCTCCACTTT.

As regards this clone: Other DNA sequences of this sample code for an identical CDR3. The J gene is TRBJ1-5, the V gene TRBV19; 9 nucleotides align to TRBD1. V lost 5 bases, J lost 2 bases, and 4 bases stayed unmatched. Germline V lookup: CDR1 LNHDA, CDR2 SQIVND (reference sequence). The CDR3 covers 15 residues. The CDR3 is CASSAQGAGNQPQHF. The CDR3 DNA is TGTGCCAGTAGTGCACAGGGGGCGGGCAATCAGCCCCAGCATTTT.

The chain has TRBV7-3 and TRBJ1-2; the D is unclear. Trimming stripped 2 bases from V and 5 bases from J, with 9 bases between. CDR1 is SGHTA and CDR2 is FQGTGA in the germline V gene. This CDR3 contains 13 residues. CDR3 in DNA: TGTGCCAGCAGCTTATGGGATGGGTATGGCTACACCTTC. Translation gives CASSLWDGYGYTF.

The V call is TRBV15, the J call TRBJ1-5; D is ambiguous. V was clipped by 0 bases and J by 3 bases, with 9 bases between them. There are 15 residues in the CDR3. Looked up from germline, CDR1 is LNHNV and CDR2 is YYDKDF (reference sequence). Here the CDR3 DNA reads TGTGCCACCAGCAGAGATATGGGAATCAATCAGCCCCAGCATTTT. Amino acids: CATSRDMGINQPQHF.

The V and J genes are TRBV6-5 and TRBJ2-1, with 7 nucleotides matching TRBD2. CDR3 length: 14 residues. J gave up 3 bases and V 6 bases, and 5 bases lay outside the gene matches. Germline assignment: CDR1 MNHEY and CDR2 SVGAGI. The chain's CDR3 is CASSREVGYNEQFF. Written as DNA, the CDR3 is TGTGCCAGCAGCCGGGAGGTGGGCTACAATGAGCAGTTCTTC.

V and J are TRBV9 and TRBJ2-1; no reliable D call. Germline V gene sequence: CDR1 SGDLS, CDR2 YYNGEE. The CDR3 covers 14 residues. V shed 2 bases and J shed 0 bases, with 6 bases lying between them. The CDR3 DNA reads TGTGCCAGCAGCGTCCTGAGCTCCTACAATGAGCAGTTCTTC. It yields the protein CASSVLSSYNEQFF.

V gene TRBV28 combines with J gene TRBJ1-3; 8 nucleotides agree with TRBD1. With 7 bases clipped from V and 5 bases from J, the junction kept 4 bases outside the gene matches. This CDR3 has 13 residues. CDR1 is MDHEN, CDR2 SYDVKM, per germline. CDR3 region: CASNTGGRNTIYF. DNA of the CDR3: TGTGCCAGCAACACAGGGGGTAGAAACACCATATATTTT.

Details on this clone: Additional DNA sequences in this sample encode the identical CDR3. The chain joins TRBV18 to TRBJ1-6, with 7 bases lining up with TRBD1. Trimming removed 2 bases from V and 6 bases from J; junction bases left unmatched: 1. From germline, CDR1 is KGHSH and CDR2 LQKENI. The CDR3 spans 14 residues. Written as DNA, the CDR3 is TGTGCCAGCTCACCAGGACAGGCTAATTCACCCCTCCACTTT. Translated, it gives CASSPGQANSPLHF.

The chain has TRBV5-1 and TRBJ1-1; TRBD1 matches at 7 bases. CDR3 size: 15 residues. Germline CDR1 reads SGHRS; CDR2 reads YFSETQ. V gave up 3 bases and J gave up 2 bases; unmatched junction bases: 7. The CDR3 sequence: CASSSQGTSNTEAFF. CDR3 nucleotides: TGCGCCAGCAGCTCACAGGGGACGTCAAACACTGAAGCTTTCTTT. Combining the CDR3 with reference TRBV5-1 and TRBJ1-1 gives the whole variable domain KAGVTQTPRYLIKTRGQQVTLSCSPISGHRSVSWYQQTPGQGLQFLFEYFSETQRNKGNFPGRFSGRQFSNSRSEMNVSTLELGDSALYLCASSSQGTSNTEAFFGQGTRLTVV.

To note about this clone: The conserved phenylalanine or tryptophan normally closing the CDR3 is absent here, so this likely arose from a read error. It is unclear where the CDR3 begins or ends on the DNA, so no DNA is shown, and the CDR3 is as TCRdb lists it. The rearrangement joins TRBV4-1 to TRBJ1-1. Germline V gene sequence: CDR1 MGHRA, CDR2 YSYEKL. A total of 13 residues make up the CDR3, ends included. The CDR3: CASSQEKSGPVYI.

The chain carries TRBV7-9 and TRBJ2-2; D may be TRBD1 (6 bases). This CDR3 is built from 18 residues. Per the germline V gene, CDR1 is SEHNR and CDR2 is FQNEAQ (reference sequence). V lost 4 bases and J 3 bases, leaving 21 bases between the germline ends. The CDR3 DNA follows: TGTGCCAGCAGCTCCCCCAGAGTGGACAGAGTAGACACCGGGGAGCTGTTTTTT. Protein sequence: CASSSPRVDRVDTGELFF.

As for this clone: This specimen includes other DNA sequences encoding the same CDR3. The genes are TRBV11-2 and TRBJ2-1, with D unclear. V lost 3 bases, J lost 0 bases, and 9 bases lay in between. This CDR3 comprises 15 residues. The germline gives CDR1 SGHAT, CDR2 FQNNGV. The CDR3 bases are TGTGCCAGCAGCTTGGAGCGCCTCTCCTACAATGAGCAGTTCTTC. This gives the protein CASSLERLSYNEQFF.

The chain recombines TRBV25-1 with TRBJ2-7; D is possibly TRBD1 (6 bases). The V and J ends lost 10 bases and 3 bases respectively, with 19 bases between them. Germline assignment: CDR1 MGHDK and CDR2 SYGVNS. This CDR3 has 14 residues. The CDR3 here is CATSSDSEGYEQYF. CDR3 sequence (DNA): TGTGCCACCTCCTCGGACAGCGAGGGCTACGAGCAGTACTTC.

This chain connects TRBV5-4 to TRBJ2-7; the D is unclear. The CDR3 is 13 amino acids. Germline assignment: CDR1 SGHNT and CDR2 YYREEE (reference sequence). V was cut by 1 base and J by 2 bases, with 7 bases left in between. The CDR3 coding sequence is TGTGCCAGCAGCTTGCCAGACACCTACGAGCAGTACTTC. This codes for CASSLPDTYEQYF.

This clone appeared a single time. The chain couples TRBV5-1 to TRBJ1-2; no firm D call. V was cut by 0 bases and J by 6 bases, with 12 bases left in between. Germline V gives CDR1 SGHRS, CDR2 YFSETQ. The CDR3 is 14 amino acids. CDR3 region: CASSLASERDGYTF. The CDR3 DNA is TGCGCCAGCAGCTTGGCCTCGGAAAGGGATGGCTACACCTTC. Based on the CDR3 plus reference TRBV5-1 and TRBJ1-2, the full variable domain is KAGVTQTPRYLIKTRGQQVTLSCSPISGHRSVSWYQQTPGQGLQFLFEYFSETQRNKGNFPGRFSGRQFSNSRSEMNVSTLELGDSALYLCASSLASERDGYTFGSGTRLTVV.

The J gene is TRBJ2-3, the V gene TRBV5-1, with D possibly TRBD2 on 5 matching bases. The CDR3 is made up of 15 amino acids. Germline V CDR1 and CDR2: SGHRS, YFSETQ. V was pared by 4 bases and J by 0 bases, with 12 bases between. CDR3 region: CASSRTRASTDTQYF. The CDR3 DNA reads TGCGCCAGCAGCCGGACTCGGGCTAGCACAGATACGCAGTATTTT.

This clone appeared once. The chain recombines TRBV5-1 with TRBJ2-3; D gene unclear. Per the germline V gene, CDR1 is SGHRS and CDR2 is YFSETQ. Deletions cut 6 bases from V and 3 bases from J, with 17 bases between. This CDR3 spans 15 amino acids. CDR3 protein: CASNAWGLGTDTQYF. The CDR3 coding sequence is TGCGCCAGCAATGCTTGGGGTCTTGGTACAGATACGCAGTATTTT.